These 2 T cell receptor beta chains came from one sample sequenced in a study of OX40 agonist ivuxolimab in advanced cancers. Library preparation employed the immunoSEQ multiplex PCR assay. TCRdb took this table from immuneACCESS and kept in-frame rearrangements with V and J called. Such tables lack part of the clones; where checked against another copy, unresolved V genes explain under half of the gap, and the rest is unexplained. In all, the sample holds approximately 60,000 clones, and 65% to 80% of those were seen once. The ten largest clonotypes hold 6.3% of the sample. This specimen was CD4+ or CD8+ T cells sorted from blood, taken in a trial of the OX40 agonist ivuxolimab. These receptors were taken from an adult with an advanced solid tumor such as melanoma, head and neck, liver or kidney cancer.

J is TRBJ1-2 and V is TRBV5-1; D might be TRBD1 (6 bases). CDR3 length: 15 amino acids. V shed 0 bases and J shed 3 bases, with 12 bases lying between them. Germline loops: CDR1 SGHRS, CDR2 YFSETQ. The CDR3 DNA reads TGCGCCAGCAGCTTGGCAACAGGGCAAGACTATGGCTACACCTTC. This translates into CASSLATGQDYGYTF.

The chain carries TRBV6-1 and TRBJ1-6; the D is unclear. CDR1 is MNHNS, CDR2 SASEGT, per germline. The V and J ends lost 1 base and 6 bases respectively, with 16 bases between them. CDR3 length equals 17 residues. The CDR3 loop is CASSEDPRPAFNSPLHF. The CDR3 DNA follows: TGTGCCAGCAGTGAAGACCCTAGGCCAGCTTTTAATTCACCCCTCCACTTT.